Presented here are 24 T cell receptor beta chains from one specimen sequenced in a study of T cells after posttransplantation cyclophosphamide. Here immunoSEQ multiplex PCR was the method, and the copy in TCRdb shows in-frame clones only, minus some. The sample contains 35,000 to 45,000 clones, none of them singletons. The sample was PBMCs. The receptors derive from a man aged 35-49 years in good health, CMV-negative, and a related stem cell transplant donor.

This rearrangement joins TRBV2 to TRBJ2-4; 9 bases align to TRBD1. Germline CDR1 and CDR2: SNHLY and FYNNEI. V gave up 3 bases and J gave up 1 base; unmatched junction bases: 1. This CDR3 comprises 15 residues. The CDR3 DNA reads as TGTGCCAGCAGTGATGACAGGGGGGCCAAAAACATTCAGTACTTC. Amino acid sequence: CASSDDRGAKNIQYF.

This clone was counted many times. V and J are TRBV7-9 and TRBJ2-3, with 9 bases that match TRBD1. The ends lost 3 bases at V and 4 bases at J; junction bases unmatched: 5. The germline gives CDR1 SEHNR, CDR2 FQNEAQ (reference sequence). The CDR3 covers 15 residues. As DNA, the CDR3 is TGTGCCAGCAGCTTCGGACAGGGGATCCCAGATACGCAGTATTTT. It is translated as CASSFGQGIPDTQYF. Full variable domain (missing parts from reference TRBV7-9 and TRBJ2-3): DTGVSQNPRHKITKRGQNVTFRCDPISEHNRLYWYRQTLGQGPEFLTYFQNEAQLEKSRLLSDRFSAERPKGSFSTLEIQRTEQGDSAMYLCASSFGQGIPDTQYFGPGTRLTVL.

This clone was picked up many times. This chain uses TRBV5-6 with TRBJ2-7, with 15 bases lining up with TRBD2. Per germline, CDR1 SGHDT and CDR2 YYEEEE. The V segment lost 4 bases and the J segment 4 bases; nucleotides outside the gene matches: 9. The CDR3 loop spans 17 amino acids. The CDR3 DNA reads as TGTGCCAGCAGCATACGGACTAGCGGGAGGGCCAAGTACGAGCAGTACGTC. Residues: CASSIRTSGRAKYEQYV.

The rearrangement links TRBV23-1 to TRBJ2-1, with D possibly matching TRBD2 (6 bases). TRBV23-1 counts as an open reading frame of uncertain function. V was trimmed by 6 bases and J by 12 bases, leaving 21 bases between them. The CDR3 consists of 14 residues. CDR3 loop: CASRRLRGLGGQFF. DNA for the CDR3: TGCGCCAGCAGACGACTTAGGGGATTGGGGGGGCAGTTCTTC.

This clone has ten or more counts. This chain joins TRBV7-4 and TRBJ2-7, with TRBD2 matching over 15 bases. The CDR3 totals 17 residues. Germline lookup yields CDR1 SGHVT and CDR2 SQSDAQ. V gave up 5 bases and J gave up 4 bases; unmatched junction bases: 9. The DNA for the CDR3 is TGTGCCAGCAGCCCCCGGACTAGCGGGAGGGAGTATTACGAGCAGTACGTC. Its translation is CASSPRTSGREYYEQYV.

This clone was seen repeatedly, ten times or more. The chain recombines TRBV11-1 with TRBJ2-2; TRBD2 might be the D (6 bases). With 4 bases removed from V and 3 bases from J, the gap between germline ends came to 9 bases. This CDR3 has 14 amino acids. Germline values: CDR1 SGHAT, CDR2 FQDESV (reference sequence). This chain's CDR3 is CASSWGLYTGELFF. The CDR3 coding sequence is TGTGCCAGCAGCTGGGGACTTTACACCGGGGAGCTGTTTTTT. Full variable domain (remainder filled in from reference TRBV11-1 and TRBJ2-2): EAEVAQSPRYKITEKSQAVAFWCDPISGHATLYWYRQILGQGPELLVQFQDESVVDDSQLPKDRFSAERLKGVDSTLKIQPAELGDSAMYLCASSWGLYTGELFFGEGSRLTVL.

This clone was counted many times. The V and J genes are TRBV5-1 and TRBJ2-1, with D unresolved. The V and J ends lost 0 bases and 4 bases respectively, with 8 bases between them. The CDR3 is 14 residues long. The V gene's germline CDR1 is SGHRS and CDR2 YFSETQ. The CDR3 region is CASSLDPGYNEQFF. The DNA of the CDR3 is TGCGCCAGCAGCTTGGATCCCGGTTACAATGAGCAGTTCTTC.

Ten or more counts support this clone. V usage is TRBV7-2 and J usage is TRBJ2-5, with 8 bases matching TRBD2. The CDR3 sequence is 16 residues long. V trimming: 1 base; J trimming: 2 bases; junction bases outside the gene matches: 6. Per the germline V gene, CDR1 is SGHTA and CDR2 is FQGNSA. The chain's CDR3 is CASSLVGGAGQETQYF. The DNA for the CDR3 is TGTGCCAGCAGCTTAGTCGGGGGGGCCGGGCAAGAGACCCAGTACTTC. Variable domain in full (rest from reference TRBV7-2 and TRBJ2-5): GAGVSQSPSNKVTEKGKDVELRCDPISGHTALYWYRQSLGQGLEFLIYFQGNSAPDKSGLPSDRFSAERTGGSVSTLTIQRTQQEDSAVYLCASSLVGGAGQETQYFGPGTRLLVL.

The chain employs TRBV30 and TRBJ2-1; 8 positions match TRBD1. Unmatched junction bases numbered 4, after V lost 2 bases and J lost 1 base. The V gene's germline CDR1 is GTSNPN and CDR2 SVGIG (reference sequence). CDR3 size: 15 residues. The CDR3 here is CAWSPTGESYNEQFF. DNA for the CDR3: TGTGCCTGGAGTCCGACAGGGGAATCCTACAATGAGCAGTTCTTC.

This clone has a count of ten or more. The CDR3 is CAISQTPAQLGTGELFF. CDR3 coding DNA: TGTGCCATCAGTCAAACTCCAGCGCAGCTGGGCACCGGGGAGCTGTTTTTT. The chain has TRBV10-3 and TRBJ2-2; D gene ambiguous. The CDR3 consists of 17 residues. Deletions cut 5 bases from V and 4 bases from J, with 20 bases between. Germline V gene data show CDR1 as ENHRY and CDR2 as SYGVKD.

This clone has a count of ten or more. This sequence joins TRBV7-8 and TRBJ1-5; D may be TRBD1 (6 bases). The V and J ends lost 2 bases and 3 bases respectively, with 14 bases between them. Germline V gene data show CDR1 as SGHVS and CDR2 as FQNEAQ. The CDR3 is made up of 16 amino acids. This CDR3 is CASSLKRDTANQPQHF. The CDR3 coding sequence is TGTGCCAGCAGCTTAAAAAGGGACACAGCCAATCAGCCCCAGCATTTT.

This clone was recorded many times. The chain is built from TRBV11-3 and TRBJ2-2; TRBD1 agrees at 8 bases. V gave up 3 bases and J gave up 6 bases; unmatched junction bases: 3. From germline, CDR1 is SGHNT and CDR2 YENEEA. The CDR3 runs 14 residues. CDR3 DNA sequence: TGTGCCAGCAGCTTCCGGACAGGGCCCGGGGAGCTGTTTTTT. It encodes CASSFRTGPGELFF. Looking up the rest from reference TRBV11-3 and TRBJ2-2 gives the full variable domain: EAGVVQSPRYKIIEKKQPVAFWCNPISGHNTLYWYLQNLGQGPELLIRYENEEAVDDSQLPKDRFSAERLKGVDSTLKIQPAELGDSAVYLCASSFRTGPGELFFGEGSRLTVL.

This clone was recorded many times. J is TRBJ2-5 and V is TRBV4-1, with D possibly being TRBD1 (6 bases). From germline, CDR1 is MGHRA and CDR2 YSYEKL. The CDR3 is 15 amino acids. Trimming stripped 1 base from V and 4 bases from J, with 13 bases between. The chain's CDR3 is CASSQANREPETQYF. In nucleotides, the CDR3 is TGCGCCAGCAGCCAAGCTAACAGGGAACCAGAGACCCAGTACTTC.

The table lists this clone with many counts. V usage is TRBV2 and J usage is TRBJ2-2, with a possible D match to TRBD2 (5 bases). The CDR3 consists of 14 residues. Per germline, CDR1 SNHLY and CDR2 FYNNEI. Trimming removed 7 bases from V and 5 bases from J, with 14 bases in between. The CDR3 protein is CASTETGMTGELFF. The CDR3 coding sequence is TGTGCCAGCACCGAAACCGGGATGACCGGGGAGCTGTTTTTT. The whole variable domain, remainder taken from reference TRBV2 and TRBJ2-2, is EPEVTQTPSHQVTQMGQEVILRCVPISNHLYFYWYRQILGQKVEFLVSFYNNEISEKSEIFDDQFSVERPDGSNFTLKIRSTKLEDSAMYFCASTETGMTGELFFGEGSRLTVL.

The V gene is TRBV30, the J gene TRBJ2-5; D is perhaps TRBD1 (6 bases). V was pared by 0 bases and J by 5 bases, with 19 bases between. This CDR3 is built from 16 residues. The germline CDR1 and CDR2 sequences are GTSNPN and SVGIG (reference sequence). In nucleotides, the CDR3 is TGTGCCTGGAGTGTAGGGGGTCCAGGGGTGGGGGAGACCCAGTACTTC. Encoded protein: CAWSVGGPGVGETQYF.

This clone occurred many times. The chain joins TRBV5-1 to TRBJ1-5, with D possibly TRBD1 on 5 matching bases. Trimming removed 8 bases at V and 8 bases at J, with 20 bases between. CDR3 size: 14 residues. Germline-derived CDR1 and CDR2 are SGHRS and YFSETQ. CDR3 amino acids: CASSKRGNNEPQHF. For the CDR3, the DNA is TGCGCCAGTTCTAAACGGGGGAATAACGAGCCCCAGCATTTT. The full variable domain, with the rest looked up from reference TRBV5-1 and TRBJ1-5, is KAGVTQTPRYLIKTRGQQVTLSCSPISGHRSVSWYQQTPGQGLQFLFEYFSETQRNKGNFPGRFSGRQFSNSRSEMNVSTLELGDSALYLCASSKRGNNEPQHFGDGTRLSIL.

The sample holds many counts of this clone. J is TRBJ2-5 and V is TRBV10-1; 10 bases align to TRBD1. Per germline, CDR1 WNHNN and CDR2 SYGVQD (reference sequence). The CDR3 is 14 amino acids. The V and J ends lost 5 bases and 3 bases, in that order; junction bases with no gene match: 3. CDR3 region: CASSWTGGEETQYF. The CDR3 DNA follows: TGCGCCAGCAGTTGGACAGGGGGGGAAGAGACCCAGTACTTC.

This clone was detected ten times or more. The chain links TRBV19 to TRBJ1-3; D is unclear. Trimming shortened V by 3 bases and J by 2 bases, and 8 bases separated the two germline ends. The germline V gene encodes CDR1 LNHDA and CDR2 SQIVND (reference sequence). The CDR3 runs 14 residues. The CDR3 reads CASSIQEAGNTIYF. Here the CDR3 DNA reads TGTGCCAGTAGTATCCAGGAGGCTGGAAACACCATATATTTT.

This clone was picked up many times. V and J are TRBV6-4 and TRBJ2-1; 10 bases match TRBD2. Losses at the gene ends were 2 bases for V and 4 bases for J; bases not matched to a gene: 5. CDR3 length: 16 amino acids. The germline V gene has CDR1 MRHNA and CDR2 SNTAGT. The chain's CDR3 is CASSDNPSGSYNEQFF. The DNA of the CDR3 is TGTGCCAGCAGTGACAATCCTAGCGGGAGTTACAATGAGCAGTTCTTC.

This clone occurred many times. The rearrangement links TRBV5-4 to TRBJ2-2, with D unresolved. Trimming took off 1 base at V and 0 bases at J, with 7 bases between the two ends. The CDR3 loop spans 15 amino acids. The germline CDR1 and CDR2 sequences are SGHNT and YYREEE (reference sequence). The CDR3 sequence is CASSLKTTNTGELFF. For the CDR3, the DNA is TGTGCCAGCAGCTTGAAAACTACGAACACCGGGGAGCTGTTTTTT.

The sample holds many counts of this clone. The chain's CDR3 is CASSYGWASTDTQYF. CDR3 sequence (DNA): TGTGCCAGCAGTTACGGATGGGCTAGCACAGATACGCAGTATTTT. The chain has TRBV6-5 and TRBJ2-3, with no clear D. V shed 2 bases and J shed 0 bases, with 9 bases lying between them. From germline, CDR1 is MNHEY and CDR2 SVGAGI. The CDR3 length is 15 residues.

This clone has at least ten counts. This chain connects TRBV19 to TRBJ1-2; weak D call: TRBD1 (5 bases). V shed 5 bases and J shed 7 bases, with 14 bases lying between them. From germline, CDR1 is LNHDA and CDR2 SQIVND (reference sequence). CDR3 length: 13 residues. The CDR3 here is CASSLTGGGGYTF. In DNA, the CDR3 is TGTGCCAGTAGTCTCACCGGGGGAGGTGGCTACACCTTC.

In its sample, this clone was seen a few times. For the CDR3, the DNA is TGTGCCAGCAGTTCGACTACATCCAAAAACATTCAGTACTTC. This gives the protein CASSSTTSKNIQYF. This rearrangement joins TRBV11-1 to TRBJ2-4; D might be TRBD2 (5 bases). The germline V and J ends were trimmed by 6 bases and 2 bases, with 11 bases remaining between them. This CDR3 comprises 14 residues. CDR1 is SGHAT and CDR2 is FQDESV in the germline V gene (reference sequence). The full variable domain, its missing parts supplied by reference TRBV11-1 and TRBJ2-4, is EAEVAQSPRYKITEKSQAVAFWCDPISGHATLYWYRQILGQGPELLVQFQDESVVDDSQLPKDRFSAERLKGVDSTLKIQPAELGDSAMYLCASSSTTSKNIQYFGAGTRLSVL.

There are many counts of this clone. V gene TRBV18 combines with J gene TRBJ1-1; a weak D match, TRBD1 (5 bases). CDR1 and CDR2 from the germline V gene are KGHSH and LQKENI. This CDR3 comprises 14 residues. The V end was cut by 2 bases, the J end by 4 bases, with 11 bases between. CDR3 DNA sequence: TGTGCCAGCTCACCAGGGTCCGGGGGCACTGAAGCTTTCTTT. Translation: CASSPGSGGTEAFF.